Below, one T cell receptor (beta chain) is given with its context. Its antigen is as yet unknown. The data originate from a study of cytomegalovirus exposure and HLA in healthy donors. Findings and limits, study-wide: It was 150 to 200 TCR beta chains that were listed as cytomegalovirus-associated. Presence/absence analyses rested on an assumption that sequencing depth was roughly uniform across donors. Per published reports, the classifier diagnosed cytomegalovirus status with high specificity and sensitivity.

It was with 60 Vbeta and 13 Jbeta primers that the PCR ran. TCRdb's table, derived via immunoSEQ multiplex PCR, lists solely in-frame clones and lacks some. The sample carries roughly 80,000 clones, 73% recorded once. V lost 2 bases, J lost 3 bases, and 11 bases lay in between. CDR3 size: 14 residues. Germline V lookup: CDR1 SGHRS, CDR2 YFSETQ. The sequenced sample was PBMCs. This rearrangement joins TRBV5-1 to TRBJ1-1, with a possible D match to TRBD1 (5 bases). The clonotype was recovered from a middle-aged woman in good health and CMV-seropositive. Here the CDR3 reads CASSFSGGHTEAFF. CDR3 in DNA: TGCGCCAGCAGCTTCTCGGGGGGACACACTGAAGCTTTCTTT.